The rows below give T cell receptor beta chains drawn from one sample of a study. TCRdb reprocessed the 5' RACE reads via MiXCR and lists one record per CDR3 protein. The sample shows approximately 30,000 distinct CDR3 sequences, around a quarter of them seen only once. What was sequenced was memory CD4+ T cells sorted from blood. These TCRs come from a female donor with breast cancer. CDR3s include the opening cysteine and the closing phenylalanine or tryptophan. D genes are given only for firm matches. Only part of the rows carry a size: once, few, many, or a class if the clone is expanded.

V	D	J	size	CDR3	DNA
TRBV10-3	-	TRBJ2-2	few	CAISERDYTGELFF	TGTGCCATCAGTGAGCGGGATTATACCGGGGAGCTGTTTTTT
TRBV9	-	TRBJ2-7	-	CASSVEGTAYEQYF	TGTGCCAGCAGCGTAGAGGGGACCGCCTACGAGCAGTACTTC
TRBV27	-	TRBJ2-7	-	CASSKEISYEQYF	TGTGCCAGCAGTAAGGAAATCTCCTACGAGCAGTACTTC
TRBV20-1	-	TRBJ2-7	-	CSARVPGLFTYEQYF	TGCAGTGCTAGAGTCCCGGGACTCTTCACCTACGAGCAGTACTTC
TRBV6-5	TRBD2	TRBJ2-5	many	CASSRLAGRTLETQYF	TGTGCCAGCAGTAGACTAGCGGGAAGAACTTTGGAGACCCAGTACTTC
TRBV4-2	-	TRBJ2-7	medium-sized	CASSQDGPQYF	TGTGCCAGCAGCCAAGATGGGCCCCAGTACTTC
TRBV20-1	-	TRBJ2-1	many	CSATKQNQFF	TGCAGTGCTACAAAACAAAATCAGTTCTTC
TRBV7-9	TRBD1	TRBJ1-2	-	CASSLAGTGVDGYTF	TGTGCCAGCAGCTTAGCCGGGACAGGGGTCGATGGCTACACCTTC
TRBV4-1	-	TRBJ2-2	many	CASSFSLNTGELFF	TGCGCCAGCAGCTTTAGTTTGAACACCGGGGAGCTGTTTTTT
TRBV5-1	-	TRBJ2-1	once	CASSSARGPLNSEQFF	TGCGCCAGCAGCTCAGCCAGGGGTCCCCTCAACAGTGAGCAGTTCTTC
TRBV7-9	-	TRBJ1-2	-	CASSLSQNYGYTF	TGTGCCAGCAGCTTAAGCCAGAACTATGGCTACACCTTC